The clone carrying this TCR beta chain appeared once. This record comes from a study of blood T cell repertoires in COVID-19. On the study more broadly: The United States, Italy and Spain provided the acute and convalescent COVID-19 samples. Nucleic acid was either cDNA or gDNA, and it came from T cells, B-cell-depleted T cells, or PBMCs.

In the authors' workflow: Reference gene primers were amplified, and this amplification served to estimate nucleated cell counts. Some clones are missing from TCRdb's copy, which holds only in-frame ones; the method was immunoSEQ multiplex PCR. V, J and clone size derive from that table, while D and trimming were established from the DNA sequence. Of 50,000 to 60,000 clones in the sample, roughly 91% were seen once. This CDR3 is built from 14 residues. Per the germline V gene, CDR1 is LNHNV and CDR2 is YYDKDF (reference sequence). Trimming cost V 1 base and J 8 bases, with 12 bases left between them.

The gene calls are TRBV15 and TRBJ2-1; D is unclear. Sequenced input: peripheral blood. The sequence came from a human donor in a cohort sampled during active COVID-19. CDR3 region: CATSRVRLGDEQFF. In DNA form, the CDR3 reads TGTGCCACCAGCAGAGTTCGCCTAGGCGATGAGCAGTTCTTC.